This TCR beta chain was profiled in a study of tissue T cells after allogeneic stem cell transplantation. Study observations and caveats: This small cohort was clinically heterogeneous, and sampling depth was a limitation. In patients and mice, blood and spleen missed much of tissue repertoire.

A word on this clone: Its matching antigen is unknown. Gene labels here are mouse ones. With the read ending 1 residue before the CDR3 end, the germline J gene is used to fill in that end.

Time point given: mouse harvest day 7 after allogeneic transplant. The graft held 10^6 splenic CD5+ T cells and 10^7 T-cell-depleted bone marrow cells. The CDR3 is 12 amino acids. Germline V gene data show CDR1 as NSQYPW and CDR2 as LRSPGD (reference sequence). V lost 3 bases and J lost 8, with 9 bases in between. Survey-depth TCRbeta CDR3 sequencing reported V/J genes and productive frequencies. Sequencing used immunoSEQ multiplex PCR; TCRdb keeps in-frame clones, though not all of them. The sample shows about 2,200 clones, 50% to 75% of them seen only once. Sequencing was carried out using spleen. The chain uses TRBV1 and TRBJ2-4; a weak D match, TRBD2 (5 bases). This receptor was taken from a female BALB/c mouse given C57BL/6 T cells with graft-versus-host disease after an allogeneic hematopoietic cell transplant. The CDR3 spells CTCSATGGTLYF. The DNA read from the CDR3 is TGCACCTGCAGTGCCACTGGAGGCACCTTGTAC.